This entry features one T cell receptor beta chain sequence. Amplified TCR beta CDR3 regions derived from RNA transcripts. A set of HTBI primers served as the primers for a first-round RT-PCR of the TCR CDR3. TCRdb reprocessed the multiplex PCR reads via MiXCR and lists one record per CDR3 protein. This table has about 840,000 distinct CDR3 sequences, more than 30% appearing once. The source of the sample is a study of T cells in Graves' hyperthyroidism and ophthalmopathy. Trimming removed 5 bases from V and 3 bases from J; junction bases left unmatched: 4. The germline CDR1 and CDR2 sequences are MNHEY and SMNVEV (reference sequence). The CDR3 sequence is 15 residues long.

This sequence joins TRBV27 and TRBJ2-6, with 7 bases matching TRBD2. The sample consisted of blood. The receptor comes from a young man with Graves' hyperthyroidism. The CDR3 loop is CASSKGRVGANVLTF. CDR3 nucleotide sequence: TGTGCCAGCAGTAAGGGGAGGGTTGGGGCCAACGTCCTGACTTTC. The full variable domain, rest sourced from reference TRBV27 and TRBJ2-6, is EAQVTQNPRYLITVTGKKLTVTCSQNMNHEYMSWYRQDPGLGLRQIYYSMNVEVTDKGDVPEGYKVSRKEKRNFPLILESPSPNQTSLYFCASSKGRVGANVLTFGAGSRLTVL.